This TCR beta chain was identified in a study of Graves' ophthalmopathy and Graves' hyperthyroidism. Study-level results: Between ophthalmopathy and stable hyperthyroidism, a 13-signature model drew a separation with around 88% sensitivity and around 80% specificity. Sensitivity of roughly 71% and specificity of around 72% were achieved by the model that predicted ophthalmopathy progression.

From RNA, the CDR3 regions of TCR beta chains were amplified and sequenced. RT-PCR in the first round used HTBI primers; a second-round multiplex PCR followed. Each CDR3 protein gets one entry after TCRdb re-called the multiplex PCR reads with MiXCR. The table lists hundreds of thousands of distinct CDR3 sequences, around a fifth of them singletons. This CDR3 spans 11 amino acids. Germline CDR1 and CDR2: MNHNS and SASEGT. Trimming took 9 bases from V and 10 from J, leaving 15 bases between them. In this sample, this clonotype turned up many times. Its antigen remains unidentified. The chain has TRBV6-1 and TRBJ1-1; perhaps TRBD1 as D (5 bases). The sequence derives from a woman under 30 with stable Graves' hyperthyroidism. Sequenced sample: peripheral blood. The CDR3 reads CARATVSPAFF. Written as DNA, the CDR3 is TGTGCCAGAGCGACAGTCAGTCCAGCTTTCTTT.